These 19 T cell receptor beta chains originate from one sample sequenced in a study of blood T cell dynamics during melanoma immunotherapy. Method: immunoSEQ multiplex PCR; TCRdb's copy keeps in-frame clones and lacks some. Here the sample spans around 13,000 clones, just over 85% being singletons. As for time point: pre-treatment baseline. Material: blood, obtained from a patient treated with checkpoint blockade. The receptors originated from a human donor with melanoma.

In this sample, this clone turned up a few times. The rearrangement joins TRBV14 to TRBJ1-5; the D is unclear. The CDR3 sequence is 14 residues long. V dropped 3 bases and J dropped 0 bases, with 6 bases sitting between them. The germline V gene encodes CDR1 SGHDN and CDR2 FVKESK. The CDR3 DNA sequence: TGTGCCAGCAGCCACTACTATAGCAATCAGCCCCAGCATTTT. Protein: CASSHYYSNQPQHF.

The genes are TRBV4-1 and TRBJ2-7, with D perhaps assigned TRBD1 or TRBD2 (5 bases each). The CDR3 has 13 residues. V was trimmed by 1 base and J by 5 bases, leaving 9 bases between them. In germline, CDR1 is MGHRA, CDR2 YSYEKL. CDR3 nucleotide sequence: TGCGCCAGCAGCCAAGTGGGGGAGAACGAGCAGTACGTC. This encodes CASSQVGENEQYV.

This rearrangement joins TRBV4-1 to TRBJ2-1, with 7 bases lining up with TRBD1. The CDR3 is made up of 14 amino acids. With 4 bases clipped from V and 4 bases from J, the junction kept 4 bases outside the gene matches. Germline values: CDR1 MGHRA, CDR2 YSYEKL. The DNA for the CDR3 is TGCGCCAGCAGCCTGGGGACAGATTACAATGAGCAGTTCTTC. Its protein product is CASSLGTDYNEQFF.

DNA for the CDR3: TGTGCCAGCAGAGGGACTAGCAATAGGGTTGAGCAGTTCTTC. It specifies CASRGTSNRVEQFF. The chain is built from TRBV6-5 and TRBJ2-1; 9 positions agree with TRBD2. The CDR3 is made up of 14 amino acids. V lost 6 bases and J lost 9; bases outside the gene matches: 9. Germline CDR1 and CDR2: MNHEY and SVGAGI.

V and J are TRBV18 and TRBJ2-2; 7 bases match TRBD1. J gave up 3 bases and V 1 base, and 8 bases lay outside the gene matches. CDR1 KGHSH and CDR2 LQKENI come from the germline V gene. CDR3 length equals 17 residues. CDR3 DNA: TGTGCCAGCTCACCACGGGGCTCAGGGGGATACACCGGGGAGCTGTTTTTT. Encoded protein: CASSPRGSGGYTGELFF.

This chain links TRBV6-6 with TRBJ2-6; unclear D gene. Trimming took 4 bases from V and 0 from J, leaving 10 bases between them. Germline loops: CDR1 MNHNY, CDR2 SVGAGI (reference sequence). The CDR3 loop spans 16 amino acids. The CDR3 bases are TGTGCCAGCAGTTTCGGAGATATCTCTGGGGCCAACGTCCTGACTTTC. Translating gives CASSFGDISGANVLTF.

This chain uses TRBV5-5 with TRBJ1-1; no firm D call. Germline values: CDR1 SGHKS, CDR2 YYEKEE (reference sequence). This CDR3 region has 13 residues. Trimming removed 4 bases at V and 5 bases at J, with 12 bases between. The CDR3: CASSRPPGTEAFF. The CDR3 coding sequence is TGTGCCAGCAGCCGCCCACCGGGAACTGAAGCTTTCTTT.

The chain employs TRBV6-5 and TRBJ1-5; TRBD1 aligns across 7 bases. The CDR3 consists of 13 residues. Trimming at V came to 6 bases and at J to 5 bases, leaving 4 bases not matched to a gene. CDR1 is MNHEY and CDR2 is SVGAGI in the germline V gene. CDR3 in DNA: TGTGCCAGCAGCGACAGGGAACATCAGCCCCAGCATTTT. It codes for CASSDREHQPQHF.

Here the CDR3 reads CASSIDLGRTSGNTIYF. In DNA, the CDR3 is TGTGCCAGTAGTATAGACTTAGGGCGAACCTCTGGAAACACCATATATTTT. The chain couples TRBV19 to TRBJ1-3; D remains ambiguous. Germline V gene sequence: CDR1 LNHDA, CDR2 SQIVND (reference sequence). The CDR3 is made up of 17 amino acids. V was trimmed by 0 bases and J by 0 bases, leaving 12 bases between them. Variable domain in full (rest from reference TRBV19 and TRBJ1-3): DGGITQSPKYLFRKEGQNVTLSCEQNLNHDAMYWYRQDPGQGLRLIYYSQIVNDFQKGDIAEGYSVSREKKESFPLTVTSAQKNPTAFYLCASSIDLGRTSGNTIYFGEGSWLTVV.

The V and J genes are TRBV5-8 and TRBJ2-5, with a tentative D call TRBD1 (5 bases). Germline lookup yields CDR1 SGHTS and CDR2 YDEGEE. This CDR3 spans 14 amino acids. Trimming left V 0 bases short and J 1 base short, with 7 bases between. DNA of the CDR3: TGTGCCAGCAGCTTGGTTACAGGCCAAGAGACCCAGTACTTC. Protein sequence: CASSLVTGQETQYF.

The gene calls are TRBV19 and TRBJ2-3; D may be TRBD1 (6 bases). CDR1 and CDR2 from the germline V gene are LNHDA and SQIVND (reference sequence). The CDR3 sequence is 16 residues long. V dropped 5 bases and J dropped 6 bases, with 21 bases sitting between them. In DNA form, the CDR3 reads TGTGCCAGTAGTTGGGCCGTAGGGGGTTCGGTTGATACGCAGTATTTT. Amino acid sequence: CASSWAVGGSVDTQYF. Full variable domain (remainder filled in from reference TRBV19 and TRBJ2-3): DGGITQSPKYLFRKEGQNVTLSCEQNLNHDAMYWYRQDPGQGLRLIYYSQIVNDFQKGDIAEGYSVSREKKESFPLTVTSAQKNPTAFYLCASSWAVGGSVDTQYFGPGTRLTVL.

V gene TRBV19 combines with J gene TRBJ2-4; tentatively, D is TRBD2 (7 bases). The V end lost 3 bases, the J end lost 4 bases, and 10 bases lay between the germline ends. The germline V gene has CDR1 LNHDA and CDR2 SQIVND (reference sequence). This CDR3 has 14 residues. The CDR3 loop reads CASSMRGGKNIQYF. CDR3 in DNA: TGTGCCAGTAGTATGAGGGGGGGGAAAAACATTCAGTACTTC.

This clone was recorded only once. CDR3 amino acids: CASSQGDAADTQYF. Written as DNA, the CDR3 is TGTGCCAGCAGCCAAGGAGATGCGGCAGATACGCAGTATTTT. The rearrangement joins TRBV14 to TRBJ2-3; D is unclear. Per germline, CDR1 SGHDN and CDR2 FVKESK. Trimming removed 1 base from V and 4 bases from J, with 9 bases in between. The CDR3 has 14 amino acids.

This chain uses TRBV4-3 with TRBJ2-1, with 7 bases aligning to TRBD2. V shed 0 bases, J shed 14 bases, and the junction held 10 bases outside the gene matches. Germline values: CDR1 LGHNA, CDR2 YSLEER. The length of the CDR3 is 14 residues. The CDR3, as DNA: TGCGCCAGCAGCCAAGATACCCAGCGGGGTCGAAAGTTCTTC. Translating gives CASSQDTQRGRKFF.

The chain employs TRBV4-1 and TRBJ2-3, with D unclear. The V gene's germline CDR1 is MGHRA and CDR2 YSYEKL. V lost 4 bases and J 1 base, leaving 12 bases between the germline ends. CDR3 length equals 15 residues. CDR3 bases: TGCGCCAGCAGCCTTCTCGACGGAGGCACAGATACGCAGTATTTT. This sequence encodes CASSLLDGGTDTQYF.

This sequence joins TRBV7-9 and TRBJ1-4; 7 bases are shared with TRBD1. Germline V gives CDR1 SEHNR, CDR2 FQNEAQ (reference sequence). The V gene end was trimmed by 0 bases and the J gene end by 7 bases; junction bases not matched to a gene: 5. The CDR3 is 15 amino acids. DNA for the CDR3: TGTGCCAGCAGCTTAGCGACAGGGAACGCTGAAAAACTGTTTTTT. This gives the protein CASSLATGNAEKLFF.

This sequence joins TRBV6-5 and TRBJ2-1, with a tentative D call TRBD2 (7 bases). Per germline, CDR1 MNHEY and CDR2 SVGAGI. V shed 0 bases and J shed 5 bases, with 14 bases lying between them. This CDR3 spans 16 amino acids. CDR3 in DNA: TGTGCCAGCAGTTACTCGGGGGGGGGCCGGAACAATGAGCAGTTCTTC. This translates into CASSYSGGGRNNEQFF.

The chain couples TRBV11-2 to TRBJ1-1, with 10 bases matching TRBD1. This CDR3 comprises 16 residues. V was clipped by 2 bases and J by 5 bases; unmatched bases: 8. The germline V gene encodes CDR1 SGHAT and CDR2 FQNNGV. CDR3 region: CASSLPGGQGRTEAFF. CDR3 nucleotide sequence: TGTGCCAGCAGCTTACCGGGGGGACAGGGGAGGACTGAAGCTTTCTTT.

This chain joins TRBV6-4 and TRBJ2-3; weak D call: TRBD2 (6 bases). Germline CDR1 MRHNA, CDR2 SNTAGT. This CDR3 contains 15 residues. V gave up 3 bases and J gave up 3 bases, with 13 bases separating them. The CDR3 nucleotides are TGTGCCAGCAGTGATTCGGGCGGGGCGACAGATACGCAGTATTTT. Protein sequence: CASSDSGGATDTQYF.